This TCR beta chain was identified in a study of blood T cell repertoires in COVID-19. There are 15 residues in the CDR3. Germline CDR1 GTSNPN, CDR2 SVGIG (reference sequence). Unmatched junction bases numbered 7, after V lost 1 base and J lost 4 bases. As originally analysed: By means of reference gene primer amplification, nucleated cell counts were estimated. Clones were read by immunoSEQ multiplex PCR, and TCRdb kept only the in-frame ones, dropping some. The DNA was the basis for D and trimming; V, J and clone size are from that table. This sample has tens of thousands of clones, with around 84% found just once.

The sequence was collected from a human donor in a cohort sampled during active or convalescent COVID-19. The specimen was peripheral blood. This chain uses TRBV30 with TRBJ1-2, with TRBD1 matching 9 bases. For the CDR3, the DNA is TGTGCCTGGAGTGCGGGTGCGACAGGGGGCTATGGCTACACCTTC. This sequence encodes CAWSAGATGGYGYTF.